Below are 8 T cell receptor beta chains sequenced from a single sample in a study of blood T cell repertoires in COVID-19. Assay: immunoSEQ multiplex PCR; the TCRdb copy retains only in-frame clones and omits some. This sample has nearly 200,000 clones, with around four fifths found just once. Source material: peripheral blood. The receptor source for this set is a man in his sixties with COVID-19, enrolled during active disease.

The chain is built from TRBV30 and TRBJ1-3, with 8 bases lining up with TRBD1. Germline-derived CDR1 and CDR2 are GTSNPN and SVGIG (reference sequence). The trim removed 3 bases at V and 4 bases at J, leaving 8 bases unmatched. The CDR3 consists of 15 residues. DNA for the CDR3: TGTGCCTGGAGCTTAAGGACAGGGCAAGGAAACACCATATATTTT. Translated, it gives CAWSLRTGQGNTIYF.

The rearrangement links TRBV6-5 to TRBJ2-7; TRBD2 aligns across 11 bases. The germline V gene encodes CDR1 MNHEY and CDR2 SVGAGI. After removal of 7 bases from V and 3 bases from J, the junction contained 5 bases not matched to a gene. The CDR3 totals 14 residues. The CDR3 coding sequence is TGTGCCAGCAACCAAGGGACTAGCGGCTACGAGCAGTACTTC. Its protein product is CASNQGTSGYEQYF.

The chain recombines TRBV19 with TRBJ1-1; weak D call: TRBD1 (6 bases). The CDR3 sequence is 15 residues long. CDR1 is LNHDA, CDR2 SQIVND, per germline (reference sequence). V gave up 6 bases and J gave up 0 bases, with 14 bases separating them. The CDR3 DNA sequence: TGTGCCAGTAGGCCATGGGACAAGATGAACACTGAAGCTTTCTTT. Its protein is CASRPWDKMNTEAFF.

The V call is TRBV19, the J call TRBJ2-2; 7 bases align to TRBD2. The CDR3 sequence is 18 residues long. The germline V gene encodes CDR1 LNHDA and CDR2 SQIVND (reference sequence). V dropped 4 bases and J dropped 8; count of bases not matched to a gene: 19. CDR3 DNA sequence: TGTGCCAGTAGTACCCCTCTGGGAGCGGGGTACCCCAAGGGGGAGCTGTTTTTT. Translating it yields CASSTPLGAGYPKGELFF. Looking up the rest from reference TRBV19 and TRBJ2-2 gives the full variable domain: DGGITQSPKYLFRKEGQNVTLSCEQNLNHDAMYWYRQDPGQGLRLIYYSQIVNDFQKGDIAEGYSVSREKKESFPLTVTSAQKNPTAFYLCASSTPLGAGYPKGELFFGEGSRLTVL.

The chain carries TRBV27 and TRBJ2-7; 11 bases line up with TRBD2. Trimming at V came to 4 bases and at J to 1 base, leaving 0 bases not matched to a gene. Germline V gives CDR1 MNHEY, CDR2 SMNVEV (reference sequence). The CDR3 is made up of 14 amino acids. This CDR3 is CASSSSGRSYEQYF. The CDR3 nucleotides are TGTGCCAGCAGTTCTAGCGGGAGGTCCTACGAGCAGTACTTC.

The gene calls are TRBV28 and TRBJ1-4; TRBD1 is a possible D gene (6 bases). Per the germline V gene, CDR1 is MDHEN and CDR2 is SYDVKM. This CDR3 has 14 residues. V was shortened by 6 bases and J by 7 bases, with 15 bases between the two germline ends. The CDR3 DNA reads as TGTGCCAGCAGACAGGACAGAGTCGGTGAAAAACTGTTTTTT. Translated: CASRQDRVGEKLFF.

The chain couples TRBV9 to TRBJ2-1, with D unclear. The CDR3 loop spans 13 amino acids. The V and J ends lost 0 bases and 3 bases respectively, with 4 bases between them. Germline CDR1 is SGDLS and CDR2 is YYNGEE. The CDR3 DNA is TGTGCCAGCAGCGTAGCCAGCTACAATGAGCAGTTCTTC. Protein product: CASSVASYNEQFF.

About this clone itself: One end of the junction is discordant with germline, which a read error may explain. DNA of the CDR3: TGTGCTAGTGGATTGGGACAGGGGGTCACCTACAATGAGCAGTTCTTC. This translates into CASGLGQGVTYNEQFF. V is TRBV12-5 and J is TRBJ2-1, with 11 nucleotides matching TRBD1. The CDR3 extends over 16 amino acids. Germline V gene lookup returns CDR1 LGHNT and CDR2 FRNRAP.